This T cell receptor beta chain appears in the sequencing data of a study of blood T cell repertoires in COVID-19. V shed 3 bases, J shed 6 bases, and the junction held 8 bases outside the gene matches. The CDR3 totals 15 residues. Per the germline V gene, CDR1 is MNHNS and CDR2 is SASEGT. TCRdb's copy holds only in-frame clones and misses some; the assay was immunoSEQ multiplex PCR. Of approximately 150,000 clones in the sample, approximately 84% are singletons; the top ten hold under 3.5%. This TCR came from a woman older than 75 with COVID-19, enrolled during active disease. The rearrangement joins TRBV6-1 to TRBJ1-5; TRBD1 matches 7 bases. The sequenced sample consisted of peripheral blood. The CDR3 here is CASSDLGGAAQPQHF. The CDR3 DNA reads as TGTGCCAGCAGTGATTTAGGGGGCGCGGCTCAGCCCCAGCATTTT.